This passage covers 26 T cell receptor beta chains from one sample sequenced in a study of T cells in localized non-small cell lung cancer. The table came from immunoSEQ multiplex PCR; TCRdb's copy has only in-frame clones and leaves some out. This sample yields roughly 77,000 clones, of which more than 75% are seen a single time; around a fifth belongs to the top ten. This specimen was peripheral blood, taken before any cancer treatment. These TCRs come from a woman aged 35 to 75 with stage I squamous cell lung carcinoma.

The CDR3 DNA reads TGTGCCAGCAGTGTGGACAGGGTCCACGAGCAGTACTTC. This gives the protein CASSVDRVHEQYF. The chain is built from TRBV6-5 and TRBJ2-7; 8 bases map to TRBD1. This CDR3 comprises 13 residues. The V and J ends lost 5 bases and 5 bases, in that order; junction bases with no gene match: 5. Germline assignment: CDR1 MNHEY and CDR2 SVGAGI.

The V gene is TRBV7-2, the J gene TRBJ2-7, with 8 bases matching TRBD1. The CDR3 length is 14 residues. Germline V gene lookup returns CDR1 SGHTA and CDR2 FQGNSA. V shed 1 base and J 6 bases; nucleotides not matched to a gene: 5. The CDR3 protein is CASSLEQGVGEQYF. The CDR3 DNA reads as TGTGCCAGCAGCTTAGAACAGGGGGTAGGCGAGCAGTACTTC.

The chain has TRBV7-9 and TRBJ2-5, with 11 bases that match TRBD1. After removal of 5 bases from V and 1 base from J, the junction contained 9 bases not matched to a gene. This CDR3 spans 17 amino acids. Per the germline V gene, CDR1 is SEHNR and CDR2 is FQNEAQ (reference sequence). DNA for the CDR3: TGTGCCAGCAGCGGGGTCACGGACAGGGGGCCCCAAGAGACCCAGTACTTC. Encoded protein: CASSGVTDRGPQETQYF.

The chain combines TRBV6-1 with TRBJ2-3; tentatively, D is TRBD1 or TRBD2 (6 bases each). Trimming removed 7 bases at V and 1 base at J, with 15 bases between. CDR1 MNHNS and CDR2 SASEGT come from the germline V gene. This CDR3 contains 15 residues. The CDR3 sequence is CASTIGGPGTDTQYF. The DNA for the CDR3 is TGTGCCAGCACCATAGGGGGGCCGGGCACAGATACGCAGTATTTT.

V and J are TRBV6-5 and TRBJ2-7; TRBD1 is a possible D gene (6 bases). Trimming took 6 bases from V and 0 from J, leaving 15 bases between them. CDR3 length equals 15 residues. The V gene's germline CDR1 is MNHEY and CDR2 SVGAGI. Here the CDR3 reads CASSKDSPISYEQYF. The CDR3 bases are TGTGCCAGCAGCAAGGACAGTCCTATCTCCTACGAGCAGTACTTC.

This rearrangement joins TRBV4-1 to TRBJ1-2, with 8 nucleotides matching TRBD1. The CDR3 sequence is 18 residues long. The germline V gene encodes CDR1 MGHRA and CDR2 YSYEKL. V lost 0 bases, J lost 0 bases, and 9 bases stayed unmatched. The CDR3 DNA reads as TGCGCCAGCAGCCAAGAAAAGTACGGACAGGGAACTAACTATGGCTACACCTTC. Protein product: CASSQEKYGQGTNYGYTF.

The CDR3 reads CASSWGEGFPLHF. The DNA for the CDR3 is TGTGCCAGCAGCTGGGGGGAGGGGTTTCCCCTCCACTTT. The V gene is TRBV11-2, the J gene TRBJ1-6, with a possible D match to TRBD1 (5 bases). The V gene's germline CDR1 is SGHAT and CDR2 FQNNGV. The CDR3 is 13 amino acids. Trimming took 4 bases from V and 13 from J, leaving 14 bases between them. The complete variable domain, with remaining parts taken from reference TRBV11-2 and TRBJ1-6, reads EAGVAQSPRYKIIEKRQSVAFWCNPISGHATLYWYQQILGQGPKLLIQFQNNGVVDDSQLPKDRFSAERLKGVDSTLKIQPAKLEDSAVYLCASSWGEGFPLHFGNGTRLTVT.

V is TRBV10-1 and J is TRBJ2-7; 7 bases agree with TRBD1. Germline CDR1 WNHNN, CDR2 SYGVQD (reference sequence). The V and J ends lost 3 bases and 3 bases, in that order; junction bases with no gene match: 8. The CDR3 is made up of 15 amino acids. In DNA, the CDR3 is TGCGCCAGCAGTGAAGAGACAGGGCTAGGCTACGAGCAGTACTTC. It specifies CASSEETGLGYEQYF.

CDR3 residues: CASSFKGPSSEAFF. The DNA of the CDR3 is TGTGCCAGCAGTTTCAAGGGGCCGTCATCCGAAGCTTTCTTT. The V call is TRBV27, the J call TRBJ1-1; TRBD1 is a possible D gene (5 bases). The CDR3 extends over 14 amino acids. V was trimmed by 3 bases and J by 8 bases, leaving 16 bases between them. Per germline, CDR1 MNHEY and CDR2 SMNVEV (reference sequence).

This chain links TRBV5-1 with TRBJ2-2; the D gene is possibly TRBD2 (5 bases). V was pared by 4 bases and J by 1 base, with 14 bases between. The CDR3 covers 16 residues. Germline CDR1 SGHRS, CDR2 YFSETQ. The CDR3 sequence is CASSRSDRGNTGELFF. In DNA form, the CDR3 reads TGCGCCAGCAGCAGATCGGACCGGGGGAACACCGGGGAGCTGTTTTTT.

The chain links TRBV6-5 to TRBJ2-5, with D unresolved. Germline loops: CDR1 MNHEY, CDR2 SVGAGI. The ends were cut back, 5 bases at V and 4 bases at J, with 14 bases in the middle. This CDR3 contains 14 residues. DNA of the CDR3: TGTGCCAGCAGTAGTACTCTATCCGGAGAGACCCAGTACTTC. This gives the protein CASSSTLSGETQYF.

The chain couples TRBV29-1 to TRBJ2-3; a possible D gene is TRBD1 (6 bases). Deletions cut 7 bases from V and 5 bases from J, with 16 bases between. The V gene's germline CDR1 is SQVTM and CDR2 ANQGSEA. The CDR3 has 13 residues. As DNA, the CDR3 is TGCAGCGGGGGGCAGAGACAATTAGATACGCAGTATTTT. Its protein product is CSGGQRQLDTQYF.

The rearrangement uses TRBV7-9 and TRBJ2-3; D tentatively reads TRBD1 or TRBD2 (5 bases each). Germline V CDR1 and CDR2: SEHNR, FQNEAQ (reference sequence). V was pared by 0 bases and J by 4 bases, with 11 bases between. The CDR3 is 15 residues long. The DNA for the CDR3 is TGTGCCAGCAGCTTAGCGACCCAGGGAGCAGATACGCAGTATTTT. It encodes CASSLATQGADTQYF.

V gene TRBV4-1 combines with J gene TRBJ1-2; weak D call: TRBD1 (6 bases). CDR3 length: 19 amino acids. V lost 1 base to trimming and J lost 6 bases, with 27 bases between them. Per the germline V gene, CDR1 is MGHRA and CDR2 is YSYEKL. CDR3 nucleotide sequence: TGCGCCAGCAGCCAAGTAAACTTAGTGGTACTTGGGGGCAGCGATGGCTACACCTTC. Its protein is CASSQVNLVVLGGSDGYTF.

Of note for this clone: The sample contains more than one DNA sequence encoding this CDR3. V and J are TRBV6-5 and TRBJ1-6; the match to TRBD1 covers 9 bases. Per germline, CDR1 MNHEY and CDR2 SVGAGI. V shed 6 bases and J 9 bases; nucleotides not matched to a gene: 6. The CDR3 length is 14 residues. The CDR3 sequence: CASRGQGGSSPLHF. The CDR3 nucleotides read TGTGCCAGCAGGGGACAGGGCGGGAGTTCACCCCTCCACTTT.

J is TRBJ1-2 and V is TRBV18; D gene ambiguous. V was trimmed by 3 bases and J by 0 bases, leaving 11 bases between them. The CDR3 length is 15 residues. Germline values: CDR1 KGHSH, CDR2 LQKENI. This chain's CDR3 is CASSPDSRANYGYTF. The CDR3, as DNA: TGTGCCAGCTCACCTGACTCGAGAGCTAACTATGGCTACACCTTC.

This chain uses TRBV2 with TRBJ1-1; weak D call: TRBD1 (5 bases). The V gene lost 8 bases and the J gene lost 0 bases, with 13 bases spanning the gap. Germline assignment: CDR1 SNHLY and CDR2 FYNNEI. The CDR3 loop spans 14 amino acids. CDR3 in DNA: TGTGCCAGCGGTAGGGGAGTGCTGAACACTGAAGCTTTCTTT. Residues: CASGRGVLNTEAFF.

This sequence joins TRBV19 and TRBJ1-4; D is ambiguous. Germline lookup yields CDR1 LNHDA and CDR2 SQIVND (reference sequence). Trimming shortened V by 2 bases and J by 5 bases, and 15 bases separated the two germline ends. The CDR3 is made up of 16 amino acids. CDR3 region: CASSIKIQAINEKLFF. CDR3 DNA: TGTGCCAGTAGTATAAAAATTCAGGCGATCAATGAAAAACTGTTTTTT.

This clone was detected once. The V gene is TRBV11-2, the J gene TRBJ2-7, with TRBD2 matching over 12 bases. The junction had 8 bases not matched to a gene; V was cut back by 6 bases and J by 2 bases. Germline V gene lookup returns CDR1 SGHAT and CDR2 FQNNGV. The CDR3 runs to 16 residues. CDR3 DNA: TGTGCCAGCAGGAGACGGACTAGCGGGAAGACCTACGAGCAGTACTTC. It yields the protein CASRRRTSGKTYEQYF.

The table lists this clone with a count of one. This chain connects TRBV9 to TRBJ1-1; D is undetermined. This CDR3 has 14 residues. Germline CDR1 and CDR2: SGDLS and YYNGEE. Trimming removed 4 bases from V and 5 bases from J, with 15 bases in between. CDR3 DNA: TGTGCCAGCAGCTTCCGTGCCTGGGGTACTGAAGCTTTCTTT. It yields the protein CASSFRAWGTEAFF.

The CDR3 DNA reads TGTGCTAGTGGTTTGAGTCTCGACAGCATCTATGGCTACACCTTC. Encoded protein: CASGLSLDSIYGYTF. The chain is built from TRBV12-5 and TRBJ1-2; TRBD1 is a possible D gene (5 bases). The CDR3 length is 15 residues. The V end was cut by 2 bases, the J end by 4 bases, with 14 bases between. Germline V gene lookup returns CDR1 LGHNT and CDR2 FRNRAP.

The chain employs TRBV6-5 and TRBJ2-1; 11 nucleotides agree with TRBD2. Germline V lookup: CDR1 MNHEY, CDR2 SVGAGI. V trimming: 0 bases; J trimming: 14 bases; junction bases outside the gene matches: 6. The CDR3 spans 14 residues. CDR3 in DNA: TGTGCCAGCAGTTACTCGGTAGCGGGGGGGGAGGAGTTCTTC. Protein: CASSYSVAGGEEFF.

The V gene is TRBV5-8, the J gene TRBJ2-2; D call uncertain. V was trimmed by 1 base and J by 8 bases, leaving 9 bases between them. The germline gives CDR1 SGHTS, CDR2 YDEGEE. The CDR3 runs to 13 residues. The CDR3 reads CASSLKVLGELFF. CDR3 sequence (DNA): TGTGCCAGCAGCTTGAAGGTCCTGGGGGAGCTGTTTTTT.

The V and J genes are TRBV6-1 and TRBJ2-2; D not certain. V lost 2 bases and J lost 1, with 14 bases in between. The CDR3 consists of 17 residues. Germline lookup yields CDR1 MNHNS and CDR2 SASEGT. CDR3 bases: TGTGCCAGCAGTGAATTTCCCAGGCCGGGGAACACCGGGGAGCTGTTTTTT. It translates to CASSEFPRPGNTGELFF.

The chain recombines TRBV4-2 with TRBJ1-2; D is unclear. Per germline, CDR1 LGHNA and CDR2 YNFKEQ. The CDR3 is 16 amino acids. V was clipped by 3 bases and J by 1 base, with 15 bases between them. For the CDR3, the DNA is TGTGCCAGCAGCCAGAAGAGCCCCTTGGATAACTATGGCTACACCTTC. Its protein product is CASSQKSPLDNYGYTF.

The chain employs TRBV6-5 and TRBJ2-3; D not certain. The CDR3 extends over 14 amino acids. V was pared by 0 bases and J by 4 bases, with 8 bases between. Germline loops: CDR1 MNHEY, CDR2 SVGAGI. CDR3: CASSYSDDSDTQYF. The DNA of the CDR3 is TGTGCCAGCAGTTACTCCGACGATTCAGATACGCAGTATTTT.